This passage covers 19 T cell receptor beta chains from one sample sequenced in a study of blood T cell repertoires in COVID-19. Using immunoSEQ multiplex PCR, the repertoire was profiled, and TCRdb retains in-frame clones only, with some absent. The table lists approximately 33,000 clones, around 73% of them singletons. Sequencing was done on a sample of peripheral blood. The source is a man between 65 and 80 years old with acute or convalescent COVID-19.

The chain recombines TRBV29-1 with TRBJ2-2; 7 bases are a match to TRBD2. V shed 4 bases, J shed 4 bases, and the junction held 9 bases outside the gene matches. Germline V gene data show CDR1 as SQVTM and CDR2 as ANQGSEA. This CDR3 spans 15 amino acids. The CDR3 protein is CSVAGPGGGTGELFF. CDR3 nucleotide sequence: TGCAGCGTTGCGGGGCCGGGGGGAGGCACCGGGGAGCTGTTTTTT.

V and J are TRBV29-1 and TRBJ1-2; the match to TRBD1 covers 9 bases. Germline CDR1 and CDR2: SQVTM and ANQGSEA. The CDR3 has 12 residues. CDR3 nucleotide sequence: TGCAACGTCGCCGGACAGGGGAACGGCTACACCTTC. Translated, it gives CNVAGQGNGYTF.

The chain couples TRBV27 to TRBJ2-7; D may be TRBD2 (7 bases). Germline loops: CDR1 MNHEY, CDR2 SMNVEV (reference sequence). The CDR3 runs 14 residues. The ends were cut back, 6 bases at V and 5 bases at J, with 17 bases in the middle. The CDR3 DNA reads TGTGCCAGCAGGCCATACGGGGGGCTAAACGAGCAGTACTTC. Translation gives CASRPYGGLNEQYF.

The chain carries TRBV5-8 and TRBJ1-1, with a weak D call TRBD1 (5 bases). V gave up 2 bases and J gave up 1 base, with 9 bases separating them. Germline CDR1 is SGHTS and CDR2 is YDEGEE. The CDR3 is 14 residues long. CDR3 in amino acids: CASSFRGTNTEAFF. The CDR3 bases are TGTGCCAGCAGCTTTAGGGGAACGAACACTGAAGCTTTCTTT.

The chain has TRBV28 and TRBJ2-3, with D tentatively TRBD2 (6 bases). The V end lost 11 bases, the J end lost 4 bases, and 10 bases lay between the germline ends. Germline CDR1 MDHEN, CDR2 SYDVKM. CDR3 size: 11 residues. The CDR3 region is CACGLSDTQYF. The CDR3 coding sequence is TGTGCCTGTGGACTATCAGATACGCAGTATTTT.

The chain is built from TRBV24-1 and TRBJ1-2; 9 bases map to TRBD1. Germline trimming cut 4 bases from V and 8 bases from J; bases unmatched to any gene: 7. The CDR3 totals 14 residues. The germline V gene encodes CDR1 KGHDR and CDR2 SFDVKD. CDR3 sequence reads: CATSESGTGNGYTF. CDR3 coding DNA: TGTGCCACCAGTGAGTCCGGGACAGGGAACGGCTACACCTTC.

The chain couples TRBV5-1 to TRBJ1-3; tentatively, D is TRBD1 (6 bases). Germline V gene sequence: CDR1 SGHRS, CDR2 YFSETQ. CDR3 size: 14 residues. V was cut by 4 bases and J by 4 bases, with 12 bases left in between. CDR3 sequence reads: CASSPGTFGNTIYF. DNA of the CDR3: TGCGCCAGCAGCCCCGGGACATTCGGAAACACCATATATTTT.

This chain uses TRBV9 with TRBJ2-3; 14 bases match TRBD2. Germline CDR1 reads SGDLS; CDR2 reads YYNGEE. Germline trimming cut 4 bases from V and 6 bases from J; bases unmatched to any gene: 4. CDR3 length: 15 amino acids. This chain's CDR3 is CASSRGTSGGDTQYF. The CDR3 DNA sequence: TGTGCCAGCAGCAGAGGGACTAGCGGGGGTGATACGCAGTATTTT.

The V call is TRBV6-2 or TRBV6-3, the J call TRBJ1-1, with unresolved D. CDR1 and CDR2 (germline): MNHEY, SVGEGT. This CDR3 spans 14 amino acids. The V end was cut by 2 bases, the J end by 1 base, with 8 bases between. DNA of the CDR3: TGTGCCAGCAGTTACAGGGAGGGGAACACTGAAGCTTTCTTT. Protein product: CASSYREGNTEAFF.

V is TRBV30 and J is TRBJ1-6, with TRBD1 as a possible D gene (6 bases). The CDR3 length is 17 residues. CDR1 is GTSNPN and CDR2 is SVGIG in the germline V gene (reference sequence). The V gene lost 4 bases and the J gene lost 5 bases, with 21 bases spanning the gap. CDR3 sequence reads: CAWTGGFGRGNNSPLHF. The DNA for the CDR3 is TGTGCCTGGACCGGGGGCTTTGGGAGGGGGAATAATTCACCCCTCCACTTT.

The CDR3 DNA follows: TGTGCCAGCAGCAAAGAAACGGTCGGTATGAACACCGGGGAGCTGTTTTTT. It yields the protein CASSKETVGMNTGELFF. The chain carries TRBV21-1 and TRBJ2-2; the tabulated D call, TRBD2, remains unverified against the DNA. TRBV21-1 has pseudogene status. The CDR3 contains 17 residues.

V usage is TRBV24-1 and J usage is TRBJ1-5; tentatively, D is TRBD1 (5 bases). Germline V lookup: CDR1 KGHDR, CDR2 SFDVKD. This CDR3 spans 13 amino acids. V was clipped by 5 bases and J by 4 bases, with 8 bases between them. CDR3 sequence: CATSATGNQPQHF. CDR3 DNA: TGTGCCACCAGTGCTACAGGTAATCAGCCCCAGCATTTT.

The CDR3 loop is CSVEVRTGELFF. Written as DNA, the CDR3 is TGCAGCGTTGAAGTTCGCACCGGGGAGCTGTTTTTT. This chain connects TRBV29-1 to TRBJ2-2; D is ambiguous. The CDR3 spans 12 residues. Trimming removed 1 base at V and 4 bases at J, with 4 bases between. Per the germline V gene, CDR1 is SQVTM and CDR2 is ANQGSEA.

This sequence joins TRBV7-2 and TRBJ2-3, with D perhaps TRBD1 (5 bases). The V end was cut by 1 base, the J end by 10 bases, with 9 bases between. This CDR3 is 12 amino acids long. The germline V gene encodes CDR1 SGHTA and CDR2 FQGNSA. The CDR3 nucleotides are TGTGCCAGCAGCTTAGGTAGGGGTCCGCAGTATTTT. This encodes CASSLGRGPQYF.

This chain links TRBV5-1 with TRBJ1-2; 8 bases are a match to TRBD1. V shed 2 bases, J shed 3 bases, and the junction held 3 bases outside the gene matches. This CDR3 has 14 amino acids. Germline V lookup: CDR1 SGHRS, CDR2 YFSETQ. CDR3 sequence: CASSFSGGDYGYTF. Here the CDR3 DNA reads TGCGCCAGCAGCTTCTCAGGGGGCGACTATGGCTACACCTTC.

This clone has just a few counts. The J gene is TRBJ2-3, the V gene TRBV6-4; no reliable D call. CDR1 and CDR2 (germline): MRHNA, SNTAGT. V was shortened by 2 bases and J by 0 bases, with 9 bases between the two germline ends. The length of the CDR3 is 15 residues. CDR3: CASSDGGGSTDTQYF. CDR3 sequence (DNA): TGTGCCAGCAGTGACGGCGGCGGTAGCACAGATACGCAGTATTTT.

V and J are TRBV7-9 and TRBJ1-5; D uncertain. The CDR3 is 16 amino acids. V was pared by 5 bases and J by 2 bases, with 16 bases between. Per germline, CDR1 SEHNR and CDR2 FQNEAQ (reference sequence). CDR3 loop: CASSTGFPARNQPQHF. CDR3 nucleotides: TGTGCCAGCAGCACCGGGTTCCCGGCCCGCAATCAGCCCCAGCATTTT.

J is TRBJ1-2 and V is TRBV27; D remains ambiguous. This CDR3 region has 16 residues. With 0 bases removed from V and 4 bases from J, the gap between germline ends came to 15 bases. Germline CDR1 reads MNHEY; CDR2 reads SMNVEV (reference sequence). For the CDR3, the DNA is TGTGCCAGCAGTTTATCGGGGAGGGCCATCTCCTATGGCTACACCTTC. Residues: CASSLSGRAISYGYTF.

This clone was observed a single time. The chain uses TRBV7-9 and TRBJ1-1; possibly TRBD1 for D (6 bases). The germline V and J ends were trimmed by 1 base and 10 bases, with 10 bases remaining between them. This CDR3 spans 12 amino acids. Germline assignment: CDR1 SEHNR and CDR2 FQNEAQ (reference sequence). The CDR3 reads CASSLVGRGAFF. DNA of the CDR3: TGTGCCAGCAGCTTAGTGGGCAGGGGAGCTTTCTTT. Full variable domain (outside the CDR3, taken from reference TRBV7-9 and TRBJ1-1): DTGVSQNPRHKITKRGQNVTFRCDPISEHNRLYWYRQTLGQGPEFLTYFQNEAQLEKSRLLSDRFSAERPKGSFSTLEIQRTEQGDSAMYLCASSLVGRGAFFGQGTRLTVV.